This entry lists 17 T cell receptor beta chains sequenced from one sample in a study of shared clonotypes between healthy human individuals. It was CD45RO-negative cells, positively selected for CCR7, that made up naive CD8 cells, with terminally differentiated effector memory CD45RA+ cells excluded. Measured with immunoSEQ multiplex PCR; TCRdb has only the in-frame clones, and not every one. The sample holds 450,000 to 700,000 clones, about 95% seen once. Sequenced material: naive CD8+ T cells sorted from blood. The receptor source for this set is a woman aged 30 to 39 in good health.

This clone was found once. The V and J genes are TRBV29-1 and TRBJ2-3; 8 bases are a match to TRBD2. The length of the CDR3 is 14 residues. Germline V gene data show CDR1 as SQVTM and CDR2 as ANQGSEA. After removal of 6 bases from V and 4 bases from J, the junction contained 9 bases not matched to a gene. This CDR3 is CSVGGGNRADTQYF. The CDR3 DNA is TGCAGCGTCGGGGGGGGAAACAGGGCAGATACGCAGTATTTT.

As to this clone: This sample also contains other DNA sequences that code for the same CDR3. The chain combines TRBV13 with TRBJ2-7, with D uncertain. There are 15 residues in the CDR3. In germline, CDR1 is PRHDT, CDR2 FYEKMQ (reference sequence). V was shortened by 0 bases and J by 0 bases, with 9 bases between the two germline ends. The CDR3 nucleotides are TGTGCCAGCAGCTTAGGTTTAGCTGGCTCCTACGAGCAGTACTTC. Encoded protein: CASSLGLAGSYEQYF.

This clone was seen a single time. V and J are TRBV7-8 and TRBJ1-1; TRBD1 is a possible D gene (6 bases). CDR3 size: 13 residues. The germline V and J ends were trimmed by 1 base and 8 bases, with 11 bases remaining between them. The V gene's germline CDR1 is SGHVS and CDR2 FQNEAQ. The CDR3 here is CASSLVPGAEAFF. In nucleotides, the CDR3 is TGTGCCAGCAGCTTAGTTCCGGGGGCGGAAGCTTTCTTT.

The chain employs TRBV27 and TRBJ1-4; 11 bases agree with TRBD1. The CDR3 is 17 amino acids. Looked up from germline, CDR1 is MNHEY and CDR2 is SMNVEV (reference sequence). J was trimmed by 7 bases and V by 6 bases; bases with no gene match: 13. CDR3 coding DNA: TGTGCCAGCAGGTTTGGTGGGACAGGGGGAAGGTTTGAAAAACTGTTTTTT. It is translated as CASRFGGTGGRFEKLFF. Together with reference TRBV27 and TRBJ1-4, the CDR3 gives the full variable domain: EAQVTQNPRYLITVTGKKLTVTCSQNMNHEYMSWYRQDPGLGLRQIYYSMNVEVTDKGDVPEGYKVSRKEKRNFPLILESPSPNQTSLYFCASRFGGTGGRFEKLFFGSGTQLSVL.

The chain employs TRBV28 and TRBJ2-7; D might be TRBD2 (6 bases). Germline V gene sequence: CDR1 MDHEN, CDR2 SYDVKM. The CDR3 extends over 15 amino acids. Trimming pared 5 bases from V and 0 bases from J, leaving 14 bases between. The CDR3 loop reads CASSRVATSSYEQYF. The CDR3 DNA sequence: TGTGCCAGCAGTAGGGTAGCGACTAGCTCCTACGAGCAGTACTTC.

The chain combines TRBV15 with TRBJ1-1; D gene ambiguous. Trimming left V 2 bases short and J 1 base short, with 8 bases between. CDR1 and CDR2 (germline): LNHNV, YYDKDF (reference sequence). The CDR3 spans 14 residues. DNA for the CDR3: TGTGCCACCAGCAGACTACGTCAGAACACTGAAGCTTTCTTT. Protein sequence: CATSRLRQNTEAFF.

This clone was seen a single time. This chain uses TRBV28 with TRBJ2-7; D is undetermined. Trimming left V 1 base short and J 2 bases short, with 12 bases between. The CDR3 runs 15 residues. In germline, CDR1 is MDHEN, CDR2 SYDVKM. Written as DNA, the CDR3 is TGTGCCAGCAGTTTATTCAGGACCTCTCCCTACGAGCAGTACTTC. Protein product: CASSLFRTSPYEQYF.

The rearrangement links TRBV9 to TRBJ2-4, with 7 bases matching TRBD1. CDR3 length: 12 residues. Germline lookup yields CDR1 SGDLS and CDR2 YYNGEE. V lost 3 bases, J lost 6 bases, and 0 bases stayed unmatched. This CDR3 is CASSGDRNIQYF. The CDR3 bases are TGTGCCAGCAGCGGGGACAGAAACATTCAGTACTTC.

V and J are TRBV6-4 and TRBJ2-1; 11 nucleotides align to TRBD2. V gave up 6 bases and J gave up 5 bases; unmatched junction bases: 9. Germline loops: CDR1 MRHNA, CDR2 SNTAGT. This CDR3 region has 16 residues. The CDR3 here is CASSTRLAGPNNEQFF. CDR3 sequence (DNA): TGTGCCAGCAGCACAAGACTAGCGGGACCGAACAATGAGCAGTTCTTC.

V and J are TRBV28 and TRBJ1-3; D not certain. Between the trimmed V and J ends, which lost 4 bases and 4 bases, there was a span of 20 bases. The germline CDR1 and CDR2 sequences are MDHEN and SYDVKM. The CDR3 is 17 amino acids. The CDR3 region has the DNA TGTGCCAGCAGTTACGACAAGAGCACGGATGGGGGAAACACCATATATTTT. Translating it yields CASSYDKSTDGGNTIYF.

The rearrangement joins TRBV2 to TRBJ2-7; a possible D gene is TRBD2 (5 bases). Per germline, CDR1 SNHLY and CDR2 FYNNEI. Trimming took 3 bases from V and 2 from J, leaving 17 bases between them. The CDR3 is 16 residues long. Here the CDR3 reads CASSDAEAVTPYEQYF. The DNA for the CDR3 is TGTGCCAGCAGTGATGCGGAGGCGGTTACCCCCTACGAGCAGTACTTC. Full variable domain (missing parts from reference TRBV2 and TRBJ2-7): EPEVTQTPSHQVTQMGQEVILRCVPISNHLYFYWYRQILGQKVEFLVSFYNNEISEKSEIFDDQFSVERPDGSNFTLKIRSTKLEDSAMYFCASSDAEAVTPYEQYFGPGTRLTVT.

This clone was counted once. The chain combines TRBV2 with TRBJ1-2, with D perhaps matching TRBD1 (5 bases). The ends were cut back, 3 bases at V and 2 bases at J, with 10 bases in the middle. This CDR3 region has 14 residues. Looked up from germline, CDR1 is SNHLY and CDR2 is FYNNEI. CDR3 nucleotides: TGTGCCAGCAGTGACCCGTCAGGGAACTATGGCTACACCTTC. This sequence encodes CASSDPSGNYGYTF.

CDR3 amino acids: CASSSGTDEGTQYF. The CDR3 bases are TGTGCCAGCAGCAGCGGGACAGATGAGGGGACCCAGTACTTC. The chain couples TRBV9 to TRBJ2-5; D tentatively reads TRBD1 or TRBD2 (7 bases each). Germline V lookup: CDR1 SGDLS, CDR2 YYNGEE. The V end was cut by 4 bases, the J end by 7 bases, with 17 bases between. CDR3 length: 14 amino acids.

V and J are TRBV27 and TRBJ1-1; 7 bases fit TRBD1. Germline lookup yields CDR1 MNHEY and CDR2 SMNVEV (reference sequence). The CDR3 totals 14 residues. With V trimmed by 6 bases and J by 1 base, 5 bases remained unmatched. The chain's CDR3 is CASRQGGANTEAFF. In DNA form, the CDR3 reads TGTGCCAGCAGACAAGGGGGCGCGAACACTGAAGCTTTCTTT.

The rearrangement links TRBV6-5 to TRBJ2-1; 7 bases are a match to TRBD2. V dropped 6 bases and J dropped 10; count of bases not matched to a gene: 12. Germline CDR1 reads MNHEY; CDR2 reads SVGAGI. The CDR3 is made up of 14 amino acids. In DNA, the CDR3 is TGTGCCAGCAGCCCCGGACTAGGGCGTGAGGAGCAGTTCTTC. It translates to CASSPGLGREEQFF.

V and J are TRBV27 and TRBJ2-6; D remains ambiguous. The CDR3 has 14 residues. Per the germline V gene, CDR1 is MNHEY and CDR2 is SMNVEV (reference sequence). Trimming shortened V by 3 bases and J by 2 bases, and 5 bases separated the two germline ends. In DNA, the CDR3 is TGTGCCAGCAGTTTCTGGGCTGGGGCCAACGTCCTGACTTTC. Translation: CASSFWAGANVLTF.

This chain joins TRBV6-5 and TRBJ2-4; 12 bases fit TRBD2. Per germline, CDR1 MNHEY and CDR2 SVGAGI. The CDR3 is 15 amino acids. Trimming at V came to 2 bases and at J to 9 bases, leaving 5 bases not matched to a gene. CDR3 bases: TGTGCCAGCAGTTACCTAGCGGGGGGGGGCAGCATTCAGTACTTC. This codes for CASSYLAGGGSIQYF.